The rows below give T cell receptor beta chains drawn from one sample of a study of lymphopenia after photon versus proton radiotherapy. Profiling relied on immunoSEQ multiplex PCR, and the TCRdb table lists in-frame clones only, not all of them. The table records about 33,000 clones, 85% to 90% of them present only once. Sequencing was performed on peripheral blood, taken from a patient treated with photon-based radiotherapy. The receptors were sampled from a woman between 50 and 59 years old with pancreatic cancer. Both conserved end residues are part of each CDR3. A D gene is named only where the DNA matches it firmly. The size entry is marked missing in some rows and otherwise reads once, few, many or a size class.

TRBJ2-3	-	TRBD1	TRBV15	CATSRRDSDTDTQYF	TGTGCCACCAGCAGAAGGGACAGTGACACAGATACGCAGTATTTT
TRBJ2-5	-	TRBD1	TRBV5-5	CASSTRTGDNGETQYF	TGTGCCAGCAGCACCCGGACAGGGGATAACGGGGAGACCCAGTACTTC
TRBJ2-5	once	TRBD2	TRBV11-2	CASSPQGALAGGIGETQYF	TGTGCCAGCAGCCCGCAAGGGGCTCTAGCGGGAGGGATTGGAGAGACCCAGTACTTC
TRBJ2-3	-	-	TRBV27	CASSSLGADTQYF	TGTGCCAGCAGTAGTTTGGGGGCAGATACGCAGTATTTT
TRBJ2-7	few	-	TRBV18	CASSLPTEGYEQYF	TGTGCCAGCTCACTCCCGACGGAAGGATACGAGCAGTACTTC
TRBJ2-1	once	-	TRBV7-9	CASSAPTGNEQFF	TGTGCCAGCAGCGCCCCGACAGGCAATGAGCAGTTCTTC
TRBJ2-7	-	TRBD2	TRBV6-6	CASSYGAGGYEQYF	TGTGCCAGCAGTTACGGGGCGGGAGGGTACGAGCAGTACTTC
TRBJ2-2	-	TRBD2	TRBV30	CAWKGGLAPGELFF	TGTGCCTGGAAAGGGGGACTAGCCCCCGGGGAGCTGTTTTTT
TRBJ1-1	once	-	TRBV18	CASSQGRNTEAFF	TGTGCCAGCTCACAGGGGAGGAACACTGAAGCTTTCTTT
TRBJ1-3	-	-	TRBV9	CASSVAGKASGNTIYF	TGTGCCAGCAGCGTAGCTGGAAAGGCCTCTGGAAACACCATATATTTT
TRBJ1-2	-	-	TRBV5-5	CASSPGRSGGYTF	TGTGCCAGCAGCCCGGGACGGTCAGGGGGCTACACCTTC
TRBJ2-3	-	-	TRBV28	CASAGSGSLTDTQYF	TGTGCCAGCGCTGGCTCGGGCAGCCTCACAGATACGCAGTATTTT
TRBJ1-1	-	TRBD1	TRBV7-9	CASSSSIRTGSGINTEAFF	TGTGCCAGCAGCTCCTCGATCAGGACAGGGAGTGGAATTAACACTGAAGCTTTCTTT
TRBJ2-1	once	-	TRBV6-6	CASSTGGPQNEQFF	TGTGCCAGCAGTACCGGGGGACCGCAGAATGAGCAGTTCTTC
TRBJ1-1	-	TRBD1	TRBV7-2	CASSATGDTEAFF	TGTGCCAGCAGCGCTACAGGGGACACTGAAGCTTTCTTT
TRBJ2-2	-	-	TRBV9	CASSVGVYTGELFF	TGTGCCAGCAGCGTAGGAGTGTATACCGGGGAGCTGTTTTTT
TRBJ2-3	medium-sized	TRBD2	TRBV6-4	CASSDSSGRATDTQYF	TGTGCCAGCAGTGACTCGAGCGGGAGGGCCACAGATACGCAGTATTTT
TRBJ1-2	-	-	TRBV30	CAWSVGADYGYTF	TGTGCCTGGAGTGTAGGGGCCGATTATGGCTACACCTTC
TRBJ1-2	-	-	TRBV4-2	CASSTQGNYGYTF	TGTGCCAGCAGTACCCAGGGGAACTATGGCTACACCTTC
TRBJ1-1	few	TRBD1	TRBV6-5	CASSYSEGAPEAFF	TGTGCCAGCAGTTACTCGGAGGGGGCGCCTGAAGCTTTCTTT
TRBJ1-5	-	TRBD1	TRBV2	CASSETGQGYQPQHF	TGTGCCAGCAGTGAAACTGGACAGGGGTATCAGCCCCAGCATTTT
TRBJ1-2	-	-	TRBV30	CATAPGSGGYTF	TGTGCCACCGCCCCGGGAAGCGGTGGCTACACCTTC
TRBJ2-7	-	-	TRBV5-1	CASSLETVHDEQYF	TGCGCCAGCAGCTTGGAGACGGTTCACGACGAGCAGTACTTC
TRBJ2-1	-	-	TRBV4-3	CASSQDRYRDRVGRGPYNEQFF	TGCGCCAGCAGCCAAGATAGGTACCGGGACAGGGTCGGGAGGGGCCCTTACAATGAGCAGTTCTTC
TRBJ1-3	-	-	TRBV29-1	CSAGSGNTIYF	TGCAGCGCCGGCTCTGGAAACACCATATATTTT
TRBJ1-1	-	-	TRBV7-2	CASSPLRSIGGEAFF	TGTGCCAGCAGCCCCCTCCGTTCAATTGGGGGTGAAGCTTTCTTT
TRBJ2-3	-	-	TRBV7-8	CASSLTFVGGETRDTQYF	TGTGCCAGCAGCTTAACGTTCGTCGGCGGGGAAACGAGAGATACGCAGTATTTT